This T cell receptor beta chain stems from a study of blood T cell repertoires in COVID-19. Study-wide background: Donors in the United States, Italy and Spain gave samples during acute or convalescent COVID-19. Sample material is recorded as cDNA or gDNA derived from T cells, B-cell-depleted T cells, or PBMCs.

CDR3 length equals 15 residues. Germline CDR1 is MRHNA and CDR2 is SNTAGT. V lost 2 bases and J lost 8; bases outside the gene matches: 11. Methods used by the authors: By means of reference gene primer amplification, nucleated cell counts were estimated. Produced via immunoSEQ multiplex PCR; TCRdb's table is partial and in-frame only. V and J calls and clone size are given by that table; D and trimming were obtained from the DNA. Of about 240,000 clones listed, about four fifths are singletons. The source material was peripheral blood. The V call is TRBV6-4, the J call TRBJ1-2; 7 bases align to TRBD1. The source is a woman older than 75 with acute or convalescent COVID-19. The CDR3 loop reads CASSDSLGGAGGYTF. The DNA for the CDR3 is TGTGCCAGCAGTGACAGTTTAGGGGGCGCTGGGGGCTACACCTTC.